Sequencing of this T cell receptor (beta chain) was carried out in a study of T cells in Graves' hyperthyroidism and ophthalmopathy (dated by TCRdb to between 2018 and 2021). As for the study more broadly: TCR V-J signatures able to tell the groups apart were searched for in a discovery cohort of approximately 95 patients, of whom more than 40 had Graves' ophthalmopathy and 55 to 60 had stable Graves' hyperthyroidism. An independent validation cohort of 18 to 20 hyperthyroidism patients and 17 patients who later progressed to ophthalmopathy tested prospective prediction of ophthalmopathy. For training and testing, the approximately 97 patients in the discovery cohort were randomly divided in a 7:3 ratio. In more than five Graves' hyperthyroidism patients, the study also compared T-cell repertoires from thyroid tissue with T-cell repertoires from blood. After blood sampling, hyperthyroidism patients were treated with methimazole at a starting dose of 30 mg daily, and ophthalmopathy patients were treated with high-dose intravenous methylprednisolone. The paper describes TCR Vbeta CDR3 sequencing of about 140 peripheral blood samples, made up of some 40 ophthalmopathy patients, more than 70 hyperthyroidism patients and 17 progressor patients.

A patient counted as having stable Graves' hyperthyroidism if no progression to ophthalmopathy occurred over 18 months of follow-up. The hyperthyroidism patients were between 18 and 65 years old and newly diagnosed, with a disease duration of less than 2 months. Patients with uncontrolled infections, other autoimmune diseases, pregnancy or lactation were excluded. Diagnoses were established on the basis of clinical symptoms, serum thyroxine and TRAb, thyroid ultrasound, and orbital computed tomography. Total RNA was extracted using Trizol reagent, and RNA quality was assessed on an Agilent 2100 Bioanalyzer. As for this clonotype: Its antigen is not yet known. Nothing much larger sits one base from this clone, and base qualities are not available.

Results and caveats for the whole study, not just this receptor: In validation, the model predicted progression to ophthalmopathy with around 71% sensitivity and less than 75% specificity, a median of 6.5 months before onset. Most expanded thyroid clonotypes (frequency above 0.001) were also detected in blood, a finding suggesting that blood repertoires may reflect thyroid immune responses. No statistical method was used to set the sample size in advance, and investigators knew the group allocation. Ophthalmopathy was separated from stable hyperthyroidism by a 13 V-J signature model, with around 88% sensitivity and around 81% specificity obtained in cross-validation and 80%/75% obtained in testing.

The TCR beta CDR3 regions were amplified from RNA transcripts. A first-round RT-PCR of the TCR CDR3 used the HTBI primer set with the Qiagen OneStep RT-PCR kit. Libraries were constructed in a second round of multiplex PCR, after which size selection and purification were performed. Sequencing of the libraries was done on an Illumina HiSeq2000 using paired-end 100 bp reads. On the authors' methods: SOAPnuke was used to process the raw data, throwing out any read that contained adapters or uncalled bases, had a mean Phred below 15, or lacked an exact constant-primer or identifier match. COPE v1.2.5 was used to merge high-quality paired reads, and clonotypes were defined as unique nucleotide sequences. MiTCR v1.1 was used to align the clonotypes against IMGT TRBV, TRBD and TRBJ reference segments. Analysis was restricted to V-J combinations with a frequency above 0.0001, which covered about 99% of repertoires. The TCS score was defined as the ratio of F50 (clonal expansion) to E x V (chaos), calculated using BLOSUM62-based TCRdist between CDR3 peptides within each V-J. Welch's t-statistics and random forest reduced 500 to 550 V-J features to under 15, which were used in a naive Bayes classifier (R e1071). Thyroid-blood repertoire similarity was quantified with the Morisita-Horn index. TCRdb passed the public sequencing reads through fastp at Q25 and MiXCR, retaining productive beta sequences. CDR3 protein duplicates are merged, each entry listing the most common genes and DNA. The V and J calls come from TCRdb's annotation, not from the publication. Here the sample has about 46,000 distinct CDR3 sequences; about half occur a single time. Roughly 32% of the sample goes to the ten largest clones.

In the germline V gene, CDR1 corresponds to ENHRY and CDR2 to SYGVKD. V lost 4 bases and J lost 9 bases, and the count of bases not matched to a germline gene is 6. The CDR3 sequence holds 14 residues, the cysteine and phenylalanine included. Kept here is only the CDR3 DNA, which spans 42 bases and is read in frame from base 1. The specimen sequenced was peripheral blood or thyroid tissue (not recorded which). Recombination linked TRBV10-3 to TRBJ1-6, and 7 junctional nucleotides match TRBD1. The TCR originated in a woman in her 50s with Graves' hyperthyroidism. The DNA sequence reads TGTGCCATCAGTGTGGAAGGGGGCTCTTCACCCCTCCACTTT. It is translated as CAISVEGGSSPLHF.